The 15 T cell receptor beta chains given below trace back to one sample, sequenced in a study of siplizumab effects on memory and regulatory T cells. Some clones are missing from TCRdb's copy, which holds only in-frame ones; the method was immunoSEQ multiplex PCR. The sample has around 58,000 clones; less than 90% are singletons. What was sequenced was memory CD4+ T cells sorted from blood. These receptors all stem from a human donor in good health.

V is TRBV7-8 and J is TRBJ1-5, with D maybe TRBD1 (5 bases). The CDR3 runs to 14 residues. Trimming left V 3 bases short and J 6 bases short, with 12 bases between. CDR1 and CDR2 (germline): SGHVS, FQNEAQ. The CDR3 DNA reads as TGTGCCAGCAGCTTTCACAATGGGGGTCAGCCCCAGCATTTT. This sequence encodes CASSFHNGGQPQHF.

CDR3 DNA: TGTGCCACGTCGAACACCGGGGAGCTGTTTTTT. It translates to CATSNTGELFF. The chain combines TRBV10-3 with TRBJ2-2; D uncertain. Germline CDR1 reads ENHRY; CDR2 reads SYGVKD. V lost 10 bases and J lost 0, with 3 bases in between. The CDR3 spans 11 residues.

This clone showed up just a few times. Distinct nucleotide sequences in the sample also encode this CDR3. V gene TRBV14 combines with J gene TRBJ1-2; D not resolved. With 0 bases removed from V and 7 bases from J, the gap between germline ends came to 9 bases. The CDR3 is 13 amino acids. Germline CDR1 reads SGHDN; CDR2 reads FVKESK. The CDR3 region has the DNA TGTGCCAGCAGCCAAGAGCTGTTACTTGGCTACACCTTC. Its translation is CASSQELLLGYTF.

The rearrangement links TRBV14 to TRBJ1-1; D remains unclear. The V gene lost 4 bases and the J gene lost 3 bases, with 12 bases spanning the gap. Germline values: CDR1 SGHDN, CDR2 FVKESK. The CDR3 runs to 14 residues. In DNA form, the CDR3 reads TGTGCCAGCAGCCCCCGGGTCTCCTACACTGAAGCTTTCTTT. It translates to CASSPRVSYTEAFF.

The rearrangement uses TRBV6-1 and TRBJ2-2; TRBD1 might be the D (5 bases). V shed 6 bases and J shed 5 bases, with 10 bases lying between them. Germline CDR1 MNHNS, CDR2 SASEGT. This CDR3 region has 13 residues. The CDR3 DNA sequence: TGTGCCAGCAGGGACACGGCAACCGGGGAGCTGTTTTTT. This encodes CASRDTATGELFF.

The chain recombines TRBV21-1 with TRBJ2-7; the table's D call of TRBD2 was not tested on the DNA. TRBV21-1 has pseudogene status. This CDR3 is built from 16 residues. This CDR3 reads CASSKVVASGVDEQYF. CDR3 coding DNA: TGTGCCAGCAGCAAAGTAGTGGCTAGCGGGGTGGACGAGCAGTACTTC.

The chain combines TRBV5-1 with TRBJ1-4; 7 bases map to TRBD1. V lost 4 bases and J lost 7; bases outside the gene matches: 7. In germline, CDR1 is SGHRS, CDR2 YFSETQ. This CDR3 is 14 amino acids long. The CDR3 here is CASSRDRWGEKLFF. In DNA form, the CDR3 reads TGCGCCAGCAGCAGGGACAGATGGGGTGAAAAACTGTTTTTT.

V usage is TRBV9 and J usage is TRBJ2-7, with 7 bases fitting TRBD2. The trim removed 4 bases at V and 2 bases at J, leaving 6 bases unmatched. CDR1 and CDR2 (germline): SGDLS, YYNGEE. This CDR3 has 14 residues. The DNA of the CDR3 is TGTGCCAGCAGCCGAGCGGGGATTGCCTACGAGCAGTACTTC. It specifies CASSRAGIAYEQYF.

V and J are TRBV7-8 and TRBJ1-4; D is perhaps TRBD1 (6 bases). The CDR3 totals 15 residues. Germline V gene lookup returns CDR1 SGHVS and CDR2 FQNEAQ. The V gene lost 8 bases and the J gene lost 6 bases, with 19 bases spanning the gap. The DNA of the CDR3 is TGTGCCAGCTTAGACCCCGGGACACCCGATGAAAAACTGTTTTTT. This translates into CASLDPGTPDEKLFF.

The V call is TRBV2, the J call TRBJ2-2; TRBD2 aligns across 7 bases. The CDR3 consists of 14 residues. With V trimmed by 7 bases and J by 0 bases, 2 bases remained unmatched. Germline V CDR1 and CDR2: SNHLY, FYNNEI. In nucleotides, the CDR3 is TGTGCCAGCATCGGACTAGCGAACACCGGGGAGCTGTTTTTT. Amino acid sequence: CASIGLANTGELFF.

The genes are TRBV11-1 and TRBJ2-5; D gene ambiguous. The length of the CDR3 is 14 residues. Germline V CDR1 and CDR2: SGHAT, FQDESV (reference sequence). The V end was cut by 3 bases, the J end by 5 bases, with 13 bases between. CDR3 region: CASSFQPSSETQYF. CDR3 in DNA: TGTGCCAGCAGCTTTCAACCCTCGTCGGAGACCCAGTACTTC.

This chain joins TRBV9 and TRBJ2-1; 8 bases are shared with TRBD1. The CDR3 consists of 15 residues. Losses at the gene ends were 4 bases for V and 4 bases for J; bases not matched to a gene: 7. The germline gives CDR1 SGDLS, CDR2 YYNGEE. In DNA, the CDR3 is TGTGCCAGCAGCCCGGACAGGGCCCATTACAATGAGCAGTTCTTC. This translates into CASSPDRAHYNEQFF.

The chain recombines TRBV6-6 with TRBJ2-6; D gene uncertain. The CDR3 is 13 amino acids. Trimming removed 6 bases from V and 2 bases from J, with 5 bases in between. Germline V gene data show CDR1 as MNHNY and CDR2 as SVGAGI (reference sequence). CDR3 nucleotides: TGTGCCAGCAGAGGTCCTGGGGCCAACGTCCTGACTTTC. Protein product: CASRGPGANVLTF.

This chain connects TRBV9 to TRBJ1-3, with unresolved D. Germline V lookup: CDR1 SGDLS, CDR2 YYNGEE. The V and J ends lost 0 bases and 0 bases respectively, with 4 bases between them. The CDR3 extends over 14 amino acids. The CDR3 coding sequence is TGTGCCAGCAGCGTAGATAGCTCTGGAAACACCATATATTTT. This gives the protein CASSVDSSGNTIYF.

The rearrangement joins TRBV18 to TRBJ2-4; a possible D gene is TRBD2 (6 bases). Germline CDR1 is KGHSH and CDR2 is LQKENI. The ends were cut back, 0 bases at V and 10 bases at J, with 16 bases in the middle. The CDR3 contains 15 residues. DNA for the CDR3: TGTGCCAGCTCACCACCTAGCGGAGGCCTCGGGATTCAGTACTTC. It specifies CASSPPSGGLGIQYF.